What follows are 25 T cell receptor beta chains derived from one specimen sequenced in a study of post-analysis software for immune sequencing data. The study, taken as a whole, reports: Five or six TRBV segments, TRBV5-6, TRBV5-1 and TRBV20-1 among them, were found more frequent in patients than controls.

These receptors' antigens are unknown. Unique molecular identifiers were carried by the TCR beta cDNA libraries. Using its own MiXCR run on the PCR reads, TCRdb lists one record per CDR3 protein. The repertoire consists of roughly 570,000 distinct CDR3 sequences, with around 34% occurring once and the leading ten covering about 6%. Sequencing input: blood. The origin of the receptors is a girl between 2 and 17 years old with multiple sclerosis.

This sequence joins TRBV20-1 and TRBJ2-1; the D is unclear. The CDR3 runs 11 residues. Germline values: CDR1 DFQATT, CDR2 SNEGSKA (reference sequence). V was clipped by 3 bases and J by 4 bases, with 4 bases between them. The CDR3 reads CSARWYNEQFF. Written as DNA, the CDR3 is TGCAGTGCTAGGTGGTACAATGAGCAGTTCTTC.

There are a few counts of this clonotype. The genes are TRBV29-1 and TRBJ1-2, with D possibly TRBD1 on 6 matching bases. V lost 6 bases and J lost 2, with 10 bases in between. The germline V gene encodes CDR1 SQVTM and CDR2 ANQGSEA. The CDR3 extends over 12 amino acids. The CDR3 sequence is CSVDSGNYGYTF. The CDR3 region has the DNA TGCAGCGTGGACAGCGGCAACTATGGCTACACCTTC.

This clonotype was seen many times. The chain employs TRBV10-1 and TRBJ2-5; D not resolved. The CDR3 is 14 residues long. Trimming stripped 3 bases from V and 7 bases from J, with 15 bases between. The germline CDR1 and CDR2 sequences are WNHNN and SYGVQD (reference sequence). CDR3 loop: CASSDSAGRATQYF. The CDR3 DNA reads as TGCGCCAGCAGTGACTCGGCCGGCCGGGCGACCCAGTACTTC.

This chain uses TRBV25-1 with TRBJ2-3; unclear D gene. Germline CDR1 reads MGHDK; CDR2 reads SYGVNS. The V end lost 7 bases, the J end lost 0 bases, and 11 bases lay between the germline ends. The CDR3 spans 14 residues. CDR3 sequence reads: CASKGPSSTDTQYF. The CDR3 DNA follows: TGTGCCAGCAAAGGGCCCTCTAGCACAGATACGCAGTATTTT.

This clonotype showed up just a few times. The rearrangement joins TRBV15 to TRBJ1-2, with D tentatively TRBD1 (5 bases). This CDR3 comprises 16 residues. Germline loops: CDR1 LNHNV, CDR2 YYDKDF (reference sequence). V was trimmed by 5 bases and J by 5 bases, leaving 21 bases between them. CDR3 protein: CATSVESGTYGYGYTF. Here the CDR3 DNA reads TGTGCCACCAGCGTTGAGTCCGGGACGTACGGGTATGGCTACACCTTC. Full variable domain (missing parts from reference TRBV15 and TRBJ1-2): DAMVIQNPRYQVTQFGKPVTLSCSQTLNHNVMYWYQQKSSQAPKLLFHYYDKDFNNEADTPDNFQSRRPNTSFCFLDIRSPGLGDTAMYLCATSVESGTYGYGYTFGSGTRLTVV.

This clonotype was seen a handful of times. This CDR3 is CSAPGFIGETQYF. Here the CDR3 DNA reads TGCAGTGCTCCCGGGTTCATCGGGGAGACCCAGTACTTC. The chain couples TRBV20-1 to TRBJ2-7; D unresolved. The DNA end lines up better with TRBJ2-5; the J call may be wrong. CDR1 is DFQATT, CDR2 SNEGSKA, per germline (reference sequence). This CDR3 is built from 13 residues.

This sequence joins TRBV6-6 and TRBJ1-2, with a tentative D call TRBD1 (5 bases). Germline loops: CDR1 MNHNY, CDR2 SVGAGI (reference sequence). CDR3 length: 15 amino acids. V was trimmed by 2 bases and J by 4 bases, leaving 14 bases between them. The CDR3 spells CASSYGDSILYGYTF. CDR3 nucleotide sequence: TGTGCCAGCAGTTACGGCGACAGCATACTCTATGGCTACACCTTC.

In nucleotides, the CDR3 is TGTGCCAGCAGCTTGGTGGGACAGGGACCAAACCAAGAGACCCAGTACTTC. Translated: CASSLVGQGPNQETQYF. V and J are TRBV5-6 and TRBJ2-5, with TRBD1 identical over 9 bases. V lost 0 bases and J lost 0; bases outside the gene matches: 6. Germline V gives CDR1 SGHDT, CDR2 YYEEEE. The CDR3 consists of 17 residues.

This clonotype was seen a few times. V and J are TRBV12-3 or TRBV12-4 and TRBJ2-1; 9 bases line up with TRBD2. This CDR3 has 16 residues. The J segment lost 0 bases and the V segment lost 7 bases, leaving 7 bases of the junction unmatched. The chain's CDR3 is CASTRLAGPSYNEQFF. The CDR3 DNA sequence: TGTGCCAGCACTCGGCTAGCGGGGCCCTCCTACAATGAGCAGTTCTTC.

This chain joins TRBV5-5 and TRBJ1-4; tentatively, D is TRBD1 (5 bases). Germline assignment: CDR1 SGHKS and CDR2 YYEKEE (reference sequence). CDR3 size: 16 residues. Trimming took off 4 bases at V and 0 bases at J, with 13 bases between the two ends. The CDR3 DNA reads TGTGCCAGCAGCCCGTGGGGGATTGCAACTAATGAAAAACTGTTTTTT. This codes for CASSPWGIATNEKLFF.

The chain has TRBV11-2 and TRBJ2-5; tentative D call: TRBD2 (6 bases). This CDR3 is built from 16 residues. Germline CDR1 SGHAT, CDR2 FQNNGV. Trimming left V 1 base short and J 4 bases short, with 16 bases between. The CDR3 DNA follows: TGTGCCAGCAGCTTAGCCTGGAGGGAAATGGGAGAGACCCAGTACTTC. Translating it yields CASSLAWREMGETQYF.

In this sample, this clonotype turned up a few times. V and J are TRBV5-6 and TRBJ2-5; D might be TRBD1 (5 bases). Germline values: CDR1 SGHDT, CDR2 YYEEEE. The CDR3 is made up of 14 amino acids. V gave up 1 base and J gave up 2 bases, with 9 bases separating them. The CDR3 is CASSLWGSQETQYF. The CDR3 nucleotides are TGTGCCAGCAGCTTGTGGGGCAGTCAAGAGACCCAGTACTTC.

This clonotype was observed a handful of times. This chain uses TRBV6-2 or TRBV6-3 with TRBJ2-3; 11 bases fit TRBD2. Germline CDR1 reads MNHEY; CDR2 reads SVGEGT. The J segment lost 2 bases and the V segment lost 9 bases, leaving 4 bases of the junction unmatched. The CDR3 runs to 14 residues. CDR3 in DNA: TGTGCCAGTCAACTAGCGGGGGCCACAGATACGCAGTATTTT. It is translated as CASQLAGATDTQYF.

This chain joins TRBV3-1 and TRBJ2-7; the match to TRBD2 covers 7 bases. The J segment lost 4 bases and the V segment lost 1 base, leaving 7 bases of the junction unmatched. The germline CDR1 and CDR2 sequences are LGHDT and YNNKEL (reference sequence). The CDR3 contains 15 residues. CDR3: CASSQGLTSRYEQYF. The CDR3 region has the DNA TGTGCCAGCAGCCAAGGGTTGACTAGCCGGTACGAGCAGTACTTC.

The V and J genes are TRBV25-1 and TRBJ2-5; the match to TRBD2 covers 14 bases. This CDR3 comprises 16 residues. Germline V gene data show CDR1 as MGHDK and CDR2 as SYGVNS. The V gene end was trimmed by 4 bases and the J gene end by 4 bases; junction bases not matched to a gene: 5. The CDR3 here is CASSVRLAGGLETQYF. The CDR3 coding sequence is TGTGCCAGCAGTGTCAGACTAGCGGGGGGGCTAGAGACCCAGTACTTC. The full variable domain, in which reference TRBV25-1 and TRBJ2-5 provide the parts outside the CDR3, is EADIYQTPRYLVIGTGKKITLECSQTMGHDKMYWYQQDPGMELHLIHYSYGVNSTEKGDLSSESTVSRIRTEHFPLTLESARPSHTSQYLCASSVRLAGGLETQYFGPGTRLLVL.

This clonotype has a handful of counts. V and J are TRBV6-5 and TRBJ2-1; 14 bases align to TRBD2. The CDR3 has 15 amino acids. Germline CDR1 MNHEY, CDR2 SVGAGI. The J segment lost 6 bases and the V segment lost 6 bases, leaving 4 bases of the junction unmatched. CDR3: CASSRLAGGLNEQFF. The DNA of the CDR3 is TGTGCCAGCAGCCGACTAGCGGGGGGGCTCAATGAGCAGTTCTTC.

The V and J genes are TRBV12-3 or TRBV12-4 and TRBJ2-3, with D possibly TRBD2 on 5 matching bases. CDR3 length: 14 residues. Trimming left V 7 bases short and J 5 bases short, with 16 bases between. This CDR3 reads CASTPKEGRDTQYF. The DNA for the CDR3 is TGTGCCAGCACCCCTAAAGAAGGGAGAGATACGCAGTATTTT.

V gene TRBV5-1 combines with J gene TRBJ2-3; 8 bases line up with TRBD1. The CDR3 loop spans 16 amino acids. The germline CDR1 and CDR2 sequences are SGHRS and YFSETQ. V gave up 1 base and J gave up 2 bases; unmatched junction bases: 6. DNA for the CDR3: TGCGCCAGCAGCTTGCCGGACAGGGATGCCACAGATACGCAGTATTTT. Its protein product is CASSLPDRDATDTQYF.

This clonotype turned up a few times. This sequence joins TRBV20-1 and TRBJ2-4; weak D call: TRBD1 (6 bases). The DNA matches TRBJ2-7 better at its end, which makes the J call doubtful. The CDR3 has 14 residues. Germline-derived CDR1 and CDR2 are DFQATT and SNEGSKA (reference sequence). This CDR3 reads CSATTGPSPYEQYF. CDR3 nucleotides: TGCAGTGCTACAACAGGGCCCTCCCCCTACGAGCAGTACTTC.

The gene calls are TRBV12-3 or TRBV12-4 and TRBJ1-5, with no clear D. CDR3 size: 15 residues. V lost 5 bases and J 2 bases, leaving 13 bases between the germline ends. Written as DNA, the CDR3 is TGTGCCAGCAGTCCCGGGTGGGGTGGCAATCAGCCCCAGCATTTT. Its translation is CASSPGWGGNQPQHF.

The rearrangement links TRBV5-1 to TRBJ2-1; TRBD2 might be the D (6 bases). CDR3 length: 16 residues. Germline V gene lookup returns CDR1 SGHRS and CDR2 YFSETQ. V shed 4 bases and J shed 0 bases, with 14 bases lying between them. The CDR3 sequence is CASSGTGLFSYNEQFF. The CDR3 coding sequence is TGCGCCAGCAGCGGAACCGGACTATTCTCCTACAATGAGCAGTTCTTC.

V and J are TRBV20-1 and TRBJ1-5; maybe TRBD1 (5 bases). CDR3 size: 15 residues. CDR1 and CDR2 (germline): DFQATT, SNEGSKA (reference sequence). V gave up 5 bases and J gave up 2 bases, with 16 bases separating them. CDR3 in amino acids: CSAQAGGSGNQPQHF. CDR3 nucleotide sequence: TGCAGTGCTCAGGCCGGGGGTTCGGGCAATCAGCCCCAGCATTTT.

The table lists this clonotype with a few counts. This CDR3 reads CASSQQGNEQFF. The CDR3, as DNA: TGTGCCAGCAGTCAACAGGGCAATGAGCAGTTCTTC. The chain carries TRBV12-3 or TRBV12-4 and TRBJ2-1, with a possible D match to TRBD1 (6 bases). The V end lost 5 bases, the J end lost 6 bases, and 8 bases lay between the germline ends. This CDR3 is built from 12 residues.

This clonotype was counted between two and nine times. The rearrangement uses TRBV20-1 and TRBJ1-6; a possible D gene is TRBD1 (5 bases). Trimming pared 0 bases from V and 5 bases from J, leaving 5 bases between. CDR3 length: 13 residues. Germline V gene data show CDR1 as DFQATT and CDR2 as SNEGSKA (reference sequence). The chain's CDR3 is CSARETDNSPLHF. CDR3 in DNA: TGCAGTGCTAGAGAGACAGATAATTCACCCCTCCACTTT.

A note on this clonotype: One end of the junction is discordant with germline, which a read error may explain. J is TRBJ2-1 and V is TRBV7-7, with a tentative D call TRBD2 (6 bases). Germline V gives CDR1 SSHAT, CDR2 FNYEAQ (reference sequence). This CDR3 is 15 amino acids long. The CDR3 region is CASSQITGEYNEQFF. The CDR3 region has the DNA TGTGCTAGCAGCCAGATAACGGGGGAGTACAATGAGCAGTTCTTC.